A selection of T cell receptor beta chains follows, all from one sample in a study of shared clonotypes between healthy human individuals. Data came from immunoSEQ multiplex PCR; TCRdb stores just in-frame clones and leaves some out. The sample shows a few million clones, more than 90% of them seen only once. Material for sequencing was naive CD4+ T cells sorted from blood. The receptors come from a man in his late teens or twenties in good health. CDR3s leave out the opening cysteine and the closing phenylalanine or tryptophan. The order of the fields is clone size, V gene, CDR3 protein. Expanded clones are given a class, and other clones once, few, many or no size at all.

clone size: NA; V gene: TRBV10-3; CDR3 protein: AIRPSGGSSTDTQY
clone size: NA; V gene: TRBV25-1; CDR3 protein: ASSEDKDPTPSYNEQF
clone size: NA; V gene: TRBV7-2; CDR3 protein: ASSSKISGSREQF
clone size: NA; V gene: TRBV6-5; CDR3 protein: ASRREGRNYEQF
clone size: NA; V gene: TRBV5-6; CDR3 protein: ASSSPPGERGRTDTQY
clone size: NA; V gene: TRBV2; CDR3 protein: ASKDRTGAPGMG
clone size: NA; V gene: TRBV7-2; CDR3 protein: ASSLFQGQGYT
clone size: NA; V gene: TRBV5-6; CDR3 protein: ASSPPSPGGPYEQY
clone size: NA; V gene: TRBV5-4; CDR3 protein: ASSFGAGQTSGTNIQY
clone size: NA; V gene: TRBV4-1; CDR3 protein: ASSQVGTQETQY
clone size: NA; V gene: TRBV6-5; CDR3 protein: ASSPYFSGNTIY
clone size: once; V gene: TRBV5-4; CDR3 protein: ASSQAAGTMNTEAF
clone size: NA; V gene: TRBV6-5; CDR3 protein: ATRDKQGRNQPQH
clone size: NA; V gene: TRBV6-4; CDR3 protein: ASRRRAGGPDTQY
clone size: NA; V gene: TRBV11-2; CDR3 protein: ASSLAVGYEQY
clone size: NA; V gene: TRBV11-2; CDR3 protein: ASSLVRSTNEQF
clone size: NA; V gene: TRBV5-4; CDR3 protein: ASSLAGTGGSEAF
clone size: few; V gene: TRBV27; CDR3 protein: ASRPQGQLNSPLH
clone size: once; V gene: TRBV2; CDR3 protein: ASEIVRSYGYT
clone size: NA; V gene: TRBV29-1; CDR3 protein: SVEVGGKSAQY
clone size: NA; V gene: TRBV7-2; CDR3 protein: ASSPQIGGGPRGDTQY
clone size: NA; V gene: TRBV18; CDR3 protein: ASSSVDGTNTEAF
clone size: NA; V gene: TRBV19; CDR3 protein: ATAESTGTKLF
clone size: NA; V gene: TRBV28; CDR3 protein: ASSPWGLYIQQETQY
clone size: NA; V gene: TRBV25-1; CDR3 protein: ASSEPASGNTIY
clone size: NA; V gene: TRBV7-2; CDR3 protein: ATKADSYNSPLH
clone size: NA; V gene: TRBV27; CDR3 protein: ASSLYSGSSYEQY
clone size: NA; V gene: TRBV9; CDR3 protein: ASSVDGVFTDTQY
clone size: NA; V gene: TRBV5-1; CDR3 protein: ASSDGQGAYEQY
clone size: once; V gene: TRBV9; CDR3 protein: ASSPDPSINNEQF
clone size: NA; V gene: TRBV7-9; CDR3 protein: ASSFSRGYLDEKLF
clone size: NA; V gene: TRBV5-1; CDR3 protein: ASSLGTDNTEAF
clone size: NA; V gene: TRBV7-9; CDR3 protein: ASSSPSGSPYGYT
clone size: NA; V gene: TRBV19; CDR3 protein: ASSSRTNTGELF
clone size: NA; V gene: TRBV6-5; CDR3 protein: ASSPSGPQPQH
clone size: NA; V gene: TRBV7-2; CDR3 protein: ASSSGQGANEQF
clone size: NA; V gene: TRBV4-1; CDR3 protein: ASSQDRWRTAIETQY
clone size: NA; V gene: TRBV5-1; CDR3 protein: ASSPSGDSPLH
clone size: NA; V gene: TRBV4-1; CDR3 protein: ASSQAGAGGSTDTQY
clone size: NA; V gene: TRBV15; CDR3 protein: ATSSGRMAKNIQY
clone size: NA; V gene: TRBV2; CDR3 protein: ASSERDRGTEAF
clone size: NA; V gene: TRBV5-1; CDR3 protein: ASSPGSGGYYGYT
clone size: once; V gene: TRBV12-5; CDR3 protein: ASGLQAGTGTLRY
clone size: NA; V gene: TRBV5-1; CDR3 protein: ASSSAGQGIGTEAF
clone size: once; V gene: TRBV7-2; CDR3 protein: ASSLQGSGAF